These 6 T cell receptor beta chains share one sample of origin, sequenced in a study of T cell responses to AZD1222 COVID-19 vaccine. Sequencing was performed with immunoSEQ multiplex PCR; in TCRdb, only in-frame clones are kept and a portion is missing. The table has 100,000 to 150,000 clones, roughly 86% seen once. The sequences come from peripheral blood, collected 28 days after the second AZD1222 dose. These receptors all stem from an adult who received the AZD1222 COVID-19 vaccine.

The rearrangement uses TRBV7-2 and TRBJ2-1; tentatively, D is TRBD2 (6 bases). Trimming shortened V by 4 bases and J by 9 bases, and 16 bases separated the two germline ends. The CDR3 consists of 14 residues. The germline V gene encodes CDR1 SGHTA and CDR2 FQGNSA. Here the CDR3 reads CASSSHRPGGEQFF. The CDR3 DNA is TGTGCCAGCAGCTCCCACCGACCCGGGGGTGAGCAGTTCTTC.

This clone was observed a single time. This chain links TRBV7-9 with TRBJ1-5; D unclear. This CDR3 has 12 amino acids. Deletions cut 5 bases from V and 5 bases from J, with 7 bases between. Germline-derived CDR1 and CDR2 are SEHNR and FQNEAQ (reference sequence). This chain's CDR3 is CASSNTDQPQHF. In DNA, the CDR3 is TGTGCCAGCAGCAATACCGATCAGCCCCAGCATTTT.

The V gene is TRBV11-2, the J gene TRBJ1-1; a possible D gene is TRBD1 (5 bases). The ends were cut back, 3 bases at V and 5 bases at J, with 10 bases in the middle. CDR3 length: 13 amino acids. Germline V gene lookup returns CDR1 SGHAT and CDR2 FQNNGV. CDR3 amino acids: CASSLREGTEAFF. The CDR3 DNA is TGTGCCAGCAGCTTGAGGGAGGGGACTGAAGCTTTCTTT.

The chain uses TRBV9 and TRBJ1-5; D unresolved. V was trimmed by 0 bases and J by 5 bases, leaving 18 bases between them. The CDR3 length is 17 residues. Germline CDR1 reads SGDLS; CDR2 reads YYNGEE. The CDR3 bases are TGTGCCAGCAGCGTAGGTAAAGGGCCGAGGGCTTATCAGCCCCAGCATTTT. It codes for CASSVGKGPRAYQPQHF. Full variable domain (remainder filled in from reference TRBV9 and TRBJ1-5): DSGVTQTPKHLITATGQRVTLRCSPRSGDLSVYWYQQSLDQGLQFLIQYYNGEERAKGNILERFSAQQFPDLHSELNLSSLELGDSALYFCASSVGKGPRAYQPQHFGDGTRLSIL.

The genes are TRBV28 and TRBJ1-6; D call uncertain. Trimming cost V 3 bases and J 8 bases, with 11 bases left between them. The CDR3 covers 14 residues. CDR1 and CDR2 (germline): MDHEN, SYDVKM. The CDR3 loop is CASSFGQVYSPLHF. CDR3 bases: TGTGCCAGCAGTTTTGGGCAGGTATATTCACCCCTCCACTTT. The whole variable domain, remainder taken from reference TRBV28 and TRBJ1-6, is DVKVTQSSRYLVKRTGEKVFLECVQDMDHENMFWYRQDPGLGLRLIYFSYDVKMKEKGDIPEGYSVSREKKERFSLILESASTNQTSMYLCASSFGQVYSPLHFGNGTRLTVT.

The gene calls are TRBV6-5 and TRBJ1-5; D is possibly TRBD1 (6 bases). The CDR3 is 13 amino acids. V lost 10 bases and J 3 bases, leaving 13 bases between the germline ends. Germline-derived CDR1 and CDR2 are MNHEY and SVGAGI. CDR3 nucleotide sequence: TGTGCCATCGGACAGCCACCCAATCAGCCCCAGCATTTT. Its translation is CAIGQPPNQPQHF.